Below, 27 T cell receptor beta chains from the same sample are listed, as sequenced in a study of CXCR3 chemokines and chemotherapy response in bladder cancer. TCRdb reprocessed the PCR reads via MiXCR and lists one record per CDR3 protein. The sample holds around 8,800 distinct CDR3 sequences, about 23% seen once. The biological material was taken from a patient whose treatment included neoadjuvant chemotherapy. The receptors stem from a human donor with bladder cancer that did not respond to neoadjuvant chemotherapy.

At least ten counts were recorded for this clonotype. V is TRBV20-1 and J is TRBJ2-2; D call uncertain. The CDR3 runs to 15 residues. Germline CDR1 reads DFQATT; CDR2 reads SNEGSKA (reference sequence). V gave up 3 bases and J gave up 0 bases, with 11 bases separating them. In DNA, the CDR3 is TGCAGTGCTAGTTGGAGCAACGCGAACACCGGGGAGCTGTTTTTT. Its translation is CSASWSNANTGELFF.

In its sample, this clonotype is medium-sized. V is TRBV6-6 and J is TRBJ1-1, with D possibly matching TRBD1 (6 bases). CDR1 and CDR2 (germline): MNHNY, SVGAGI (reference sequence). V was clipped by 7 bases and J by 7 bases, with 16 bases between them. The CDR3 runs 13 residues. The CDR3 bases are TGTGCCAGCATCGACGGCAGGGGCTTTGAAGCTTTCTTT. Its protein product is CASIDGRGFEAFF.

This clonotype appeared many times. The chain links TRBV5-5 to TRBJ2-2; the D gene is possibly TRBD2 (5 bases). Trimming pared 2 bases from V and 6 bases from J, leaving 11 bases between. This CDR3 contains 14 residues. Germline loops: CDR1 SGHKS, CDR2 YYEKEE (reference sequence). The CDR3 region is CASSFRLAAGELFF. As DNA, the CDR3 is TGTGCCAGCAGCTTCAGGCTAGCCGCCGGGGAGCTGTTTTTT.

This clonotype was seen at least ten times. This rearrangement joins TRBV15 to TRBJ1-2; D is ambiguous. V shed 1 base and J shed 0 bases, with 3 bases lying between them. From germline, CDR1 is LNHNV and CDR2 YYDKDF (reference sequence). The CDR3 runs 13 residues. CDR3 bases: TGTGCCACCAGCAGAGGGGCTAACTATGGCTACACCTTC. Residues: CATSRGANYGYTF.

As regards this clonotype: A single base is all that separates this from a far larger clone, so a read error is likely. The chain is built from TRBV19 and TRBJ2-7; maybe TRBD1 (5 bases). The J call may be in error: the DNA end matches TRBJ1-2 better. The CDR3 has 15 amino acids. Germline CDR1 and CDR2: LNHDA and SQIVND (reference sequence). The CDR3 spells CASSILDTGSYSYTF. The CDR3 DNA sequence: TGTGCCAGTAGTATCCTGGACACTGGTTCGTATAGCTACACCTTC.

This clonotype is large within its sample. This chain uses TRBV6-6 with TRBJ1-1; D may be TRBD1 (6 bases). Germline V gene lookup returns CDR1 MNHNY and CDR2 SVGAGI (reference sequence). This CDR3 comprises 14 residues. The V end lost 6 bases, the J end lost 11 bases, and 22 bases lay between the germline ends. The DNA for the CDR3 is TGTGCCAGCAGGAGGGGTACAGGGACTCGGGAGGCTTTCTTT. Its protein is CASRRGTGTREAFF.

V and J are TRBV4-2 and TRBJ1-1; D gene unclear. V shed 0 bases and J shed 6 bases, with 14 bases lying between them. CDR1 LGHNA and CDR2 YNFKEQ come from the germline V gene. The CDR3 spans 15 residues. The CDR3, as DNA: TGTGCCAGCAGCCAAGAATGGGAACCCGGCGCTGAAGCTTTCTTT. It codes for CASSQEWEPGAEAFF.

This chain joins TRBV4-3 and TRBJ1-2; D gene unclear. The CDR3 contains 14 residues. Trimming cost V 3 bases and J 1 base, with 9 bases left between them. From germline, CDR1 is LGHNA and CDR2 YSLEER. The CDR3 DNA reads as TGCGCCAGCAGCCACCCCGGGGTTAACTATGGCTACACCTTC. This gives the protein CASSHPGVNYGYTF.

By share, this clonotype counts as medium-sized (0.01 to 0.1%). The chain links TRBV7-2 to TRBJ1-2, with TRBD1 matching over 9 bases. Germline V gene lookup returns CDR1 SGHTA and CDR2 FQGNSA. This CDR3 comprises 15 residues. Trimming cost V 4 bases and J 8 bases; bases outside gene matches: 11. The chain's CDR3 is CASSSTPGQGGGYTF. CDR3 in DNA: TGTGCCAGCAGCTCGACTCCGGGACAGGGCGGAGGCTACACCTTC.

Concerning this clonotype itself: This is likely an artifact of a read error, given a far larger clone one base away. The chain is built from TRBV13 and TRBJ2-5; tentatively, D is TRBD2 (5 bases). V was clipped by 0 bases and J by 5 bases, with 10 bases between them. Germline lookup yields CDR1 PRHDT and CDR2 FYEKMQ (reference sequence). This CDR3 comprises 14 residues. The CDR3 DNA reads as TGTGCCAGCAGCTTAGGCACGGGATACGAGACCCAGTACTTC. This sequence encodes CASSLGTGYETQYF.

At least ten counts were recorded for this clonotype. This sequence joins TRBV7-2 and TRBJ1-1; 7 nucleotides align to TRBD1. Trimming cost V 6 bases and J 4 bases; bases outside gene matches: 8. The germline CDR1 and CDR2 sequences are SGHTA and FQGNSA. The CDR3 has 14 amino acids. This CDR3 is CASSGSRGGTEAFF. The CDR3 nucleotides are TGTGCCAGCAGTGGCTCCAGGGGGGGCACTGAAGCTTTCTTT.

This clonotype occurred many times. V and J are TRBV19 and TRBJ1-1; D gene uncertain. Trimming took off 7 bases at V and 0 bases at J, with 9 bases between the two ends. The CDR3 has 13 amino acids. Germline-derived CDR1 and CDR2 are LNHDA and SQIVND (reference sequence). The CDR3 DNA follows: TGTGCCAGTAACCGGCCTATGAACACTGAAGCTTTCTTT. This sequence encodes CASNRPMNTEAFF.

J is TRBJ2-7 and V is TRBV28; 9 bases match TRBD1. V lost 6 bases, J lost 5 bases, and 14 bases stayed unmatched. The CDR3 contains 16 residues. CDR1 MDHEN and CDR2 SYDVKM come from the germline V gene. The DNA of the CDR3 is TGTGCCAGCAGCCGCCCCTCCGGGACAGGGAAGGACGAGCAGTACTTC. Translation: CASSRPSGTGKDEQYF. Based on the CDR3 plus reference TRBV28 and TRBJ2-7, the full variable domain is DVKVTQSSRYLVKRTGEKVFLECVQDMDHENMFWYRQDPGLGLRLIYFSYDVKMKEKGDIPEGYSVSREKKERFSLILESASTNQTSMYLCASSRPSGTGKDEQYFGPGTRLTVT.

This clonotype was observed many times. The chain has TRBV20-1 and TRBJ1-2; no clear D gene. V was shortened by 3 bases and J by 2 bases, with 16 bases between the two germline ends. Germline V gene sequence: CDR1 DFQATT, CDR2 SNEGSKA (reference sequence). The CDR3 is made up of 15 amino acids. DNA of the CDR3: TGCAGTGCTAGCCGCGTGGAGACCGGGAACTATGGCTACACCTTC. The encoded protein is CSASRVETGNYGYTF.

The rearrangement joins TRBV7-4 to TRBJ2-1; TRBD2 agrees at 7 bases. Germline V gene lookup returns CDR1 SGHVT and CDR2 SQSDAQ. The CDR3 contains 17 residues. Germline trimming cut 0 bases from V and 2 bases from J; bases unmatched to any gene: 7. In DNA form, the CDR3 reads TGTGCCAGCAGCTTAGCGAGTCTGGGGGGGACCTACAATGAGCAGTTCTTC. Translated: CASSLASLGGTYNEQFF.

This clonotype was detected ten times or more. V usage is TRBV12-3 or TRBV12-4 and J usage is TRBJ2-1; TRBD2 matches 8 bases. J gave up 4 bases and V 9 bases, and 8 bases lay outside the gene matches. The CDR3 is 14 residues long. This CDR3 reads CASTVGGVYNEQFF. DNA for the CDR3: TGTGCCAGTACTGTCGGGGGGGTGTACAATGAGCAGTTCTTC.

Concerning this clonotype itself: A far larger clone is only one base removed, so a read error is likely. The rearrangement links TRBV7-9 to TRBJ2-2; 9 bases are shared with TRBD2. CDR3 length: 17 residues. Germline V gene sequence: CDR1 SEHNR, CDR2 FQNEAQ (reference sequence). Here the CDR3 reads CAGSLVSGGANTGELFF. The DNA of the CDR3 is TGTGCCGGCAGCTTGGTTAGCGGGGGTGCGAACACCGGGGAGCTGTTTTTT.

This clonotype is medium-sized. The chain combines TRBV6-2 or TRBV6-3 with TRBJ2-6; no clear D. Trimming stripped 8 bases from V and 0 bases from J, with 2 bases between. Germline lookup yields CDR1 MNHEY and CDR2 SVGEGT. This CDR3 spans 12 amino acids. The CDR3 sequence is CASGSGANVLTF. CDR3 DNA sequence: TGTGCCAGCGGCTCTGGGGCCAACGTCCTGACTTTC.

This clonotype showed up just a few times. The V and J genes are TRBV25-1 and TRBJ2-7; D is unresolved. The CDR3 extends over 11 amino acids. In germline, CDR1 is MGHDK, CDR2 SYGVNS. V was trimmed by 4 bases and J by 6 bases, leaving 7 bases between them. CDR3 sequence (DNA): TGTGCCAGCAGTGGGTCGGTCGAGCAGTACTTC. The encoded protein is CASSGSVEQYF.

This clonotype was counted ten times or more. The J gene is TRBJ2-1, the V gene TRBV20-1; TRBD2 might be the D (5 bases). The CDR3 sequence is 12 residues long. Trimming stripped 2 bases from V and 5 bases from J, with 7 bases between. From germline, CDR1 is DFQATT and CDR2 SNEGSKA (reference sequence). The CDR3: CSARLTNNEQFF. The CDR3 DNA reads TGCAGTGCTAGATTGACTAACAATGAGCAGTTCTTC.

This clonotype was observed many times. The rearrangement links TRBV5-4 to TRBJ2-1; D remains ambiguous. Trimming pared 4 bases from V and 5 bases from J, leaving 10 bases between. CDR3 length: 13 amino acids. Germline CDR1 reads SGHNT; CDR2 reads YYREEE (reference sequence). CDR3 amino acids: CASSADRHNEQFF. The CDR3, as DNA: TGTGCCAGCAGCGCAGACCGCCACAATGAGCAGTTCTTC.

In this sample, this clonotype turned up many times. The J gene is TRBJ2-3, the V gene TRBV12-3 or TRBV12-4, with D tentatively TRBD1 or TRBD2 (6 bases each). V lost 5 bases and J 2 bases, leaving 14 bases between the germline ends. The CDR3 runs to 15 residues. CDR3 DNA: TGTGCCAGCAGTCCCAGGGGACTCATCACAGATACGCAGTATTTT. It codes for CASSPRGLITDTQYF.

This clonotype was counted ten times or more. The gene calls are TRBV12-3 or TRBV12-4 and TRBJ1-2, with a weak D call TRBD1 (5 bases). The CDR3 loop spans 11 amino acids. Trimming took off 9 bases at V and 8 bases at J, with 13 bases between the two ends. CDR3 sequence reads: CASRGNGGYTF. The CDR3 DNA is TGTGCCAGTCGGGGGAATGGCGGCTACACCTTC.

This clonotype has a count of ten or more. The CDR3 nucleotides read TGTGCCAGCAGTTTCCTAGGACTTCAGAGGGAAGCTTTCTTT. Translated, it gives CASSFLGLQREAFF. This chain links TRBV27 with TRBJ1-1, with unresolved D. The CDR3 is 14 residues long. Germline V gives CDR1 MNHEY, CDR2 SMNVEV (reference sequence). V gave up 3 bases and J gave up 8 bases, with 16 bases separating them.

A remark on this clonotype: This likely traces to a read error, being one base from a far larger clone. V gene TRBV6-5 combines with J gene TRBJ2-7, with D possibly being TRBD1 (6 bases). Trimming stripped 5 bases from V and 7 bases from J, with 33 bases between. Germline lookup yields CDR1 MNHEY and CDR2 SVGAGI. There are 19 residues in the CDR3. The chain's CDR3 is CASSSKNTTPRQARNEQYF. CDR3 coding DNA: TGTGCCAGCAGTAGCAAGAATACTACCCCGAGACAGGCAAGGAATGAGCAGTACTTC.

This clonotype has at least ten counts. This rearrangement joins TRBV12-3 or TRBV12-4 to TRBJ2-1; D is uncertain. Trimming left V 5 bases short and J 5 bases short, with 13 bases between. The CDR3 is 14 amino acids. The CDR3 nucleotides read TGTGCCAGCAGTCACCGCGTCGAGAACAATGAGCAGTTCTTC. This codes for CASSHRVENNEQFF.

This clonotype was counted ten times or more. The CDR3 here is CSAAGDYGYTF. As DNA, the CDR3 is TGCAGTGCGGCGGGGGACTATGGCTACACCTTC. This chain connects TRBV20-1 to TRBJ1-2; tentatively, D is TRBD1 (5 bases). The CDR3 runs to 11 residues. The germline gives CDR1 DFQATT, CDR2 SNEGSKA (reference sequence). V was cut by 6 bases and J by 3 bases, with 8 bases left in between.